Listed below are T cell receptor beta chains from one sample, sequenced in a study of shared clonotypes between healthy human individuals. Here immunoSEQ multiplex PCR was the method, and the copy in TCRdb shows in-frame clones only, minus some. The sample gives under 1,100,000 clones, approximately 80% of which show up once; roughly 0.57% is in the top ten. Sequenced: memory CD4+ T cells from PBMCs. All receptors derive from a man aged 18 to 29 in good health. Some clones in this sample may be carry-over from other donors' samples. The CDR3 runs from the conserved cysteine through the conserved F or W. A D gene is named only where the DNA matches it firmly. Size is stated for part of the rows, as once, few or many counts, or as a class when the clone is expanded.

TRBJ2-5,TRBV14,NA,NA,CASSRDSYQETQYF,TGTGCCAGCAGCAGAGACTCGTACCAAGAGACCCAGTACTTC
TRBJ2-1,TRBV7-2,TRBD2,NA,CASSLSRLAGGDEQFF,TGTGCCAGCAGCTTATCACGACTAGCGGGGGGTGATGAGCAGTTCTTC
TRBJ2-1,TRBV2,TRBD2,NA,CASSERPPAAGRNNNEQFF,TGTGCCAGCAGTGAACGCCCGCCTGCGGCCGGGAGGAACAACAATGAGCAGTTCTTC
TRBJ2-1,TRBV11-2,TRBD2,few,CASSQVGGAWNEQFF,TGTGCCAGCAGCCAGGTGGGAGGGGCATGGAATGAGCAGTTCTTC
TRBJ2-3,TRBV11-3,TRBD2,NA,CASSLEAGVADTQYF,TGTGCCAGCAGCTTAGAGGCGGGAGTGGCAGATACGCAGTATTTT
TRBJ2-1,TRBV9,NA,few,CASSVDGSYNEQFF,TGTGCCAGCAGCGTAGACGGGAGCTACAATGAGCAGTTCTTC
TRBJ2-7,TRBV5-1,NA,NA,CASSLGDGTYEQYF,TGCGCCAGCAGCTTGGGGGACGGTACCTACGAGCAGTACTTC
TRBJ1-2,TRBV5-6,NA,few,CASSHPRSGGYTF,TGTGCCAGCAGCCACCCCCGGAGCGGAGGCTACACCTTC
TRBJ2-1,TRBV7-8,TRBD2,once,CASSLLLAGDNEQFF,TGTGCCAGCAGCTTATTGCTAGCGGGAGACAATGAGCAGTTCTTC
TRBJ2-2,TRBV5-1,TRBD1,NA,CASSFKAGTGNTGELFF,TGCGCCAGCAGTTTCAAAGCCGGGACAGGGAACACCGGGGAGCTGTTTTTT
TRBJ1-2,TRBV9,TRBD1,NA,CASSARQGSHYGYTF,TGTGCCAGCAGCGCCCGACAGGGGTCCCACTATGGCTACACCTTC
TRBJ2-1,TRBV2,TRBD2,once,CASVAAGEWFF,TGTGCCAGCGTCGCAGCGGGAGAGTGGTTCTTC
TRBJ2-6,TRBV9,NA,NA,CASSPQAGANVLTF,TGTGCCAGCAGCCCCCAGGCTGGGGCCAACGTCCTGACTTTC
TRBJ2-2,TRBV7-7,NA,NA,CASSTHPSGELFF,TGTGCCAGCAGCACCCACCCCTCCGGGGAGCTGTTTTTT
TRBJ2-7,TRBV30,NA,NA,CAWSPYPETYEQYF,TGTGCCTGGAGTCCTTACCCCGAAACCTACGAGCAGTACTTC
TRBJ2-7,TRBV7-2,TRBD2,NA,CASSTPTGTSSYEQYF,TGTGCCAGCAGCACACCCACCGGGACTAGCAGCTACGAGCAGTACTTC
TRBJ2-1,TRBV7-9,NA,NA,CASSLAQGPREQFF,TGTGCCAGCAGCCTGGCCCAGGGCCCAAGGGAGCAGTTCTTC